These 32 T cell receptor beta chains originate from one sample sequenced in a study of regulatory T cells in long-lasting Graves disease. Time point meaning: persistent/refractory GD, antithyroid drugs over 5 years with positive TRAb. RNA from PBMCs was the source of the TCR library. Libraries of TCR beta came from iRepertoire HTBI primers plus Arm-PCR of CDR3 regions. TCRdb independently ran MiXCR on the multiplex PCR reads; one entry per CDR3 protein. The data hold 400,000 or so distinct CDR3 sequences, with roughly 20% observed a single time. The sample consisted of peripheral blood mononuclear cells (PBMCs), taken when the disease was refractory, from a patient treated with antithyroid drugs. Receptors originate from a female donor with Graves disease.

The gene calls are TRBV20-1 and TRBJ1-1, with D tentatively TRBD1 (5 bases). CDR1 and CDR2 from the germline V gene are DFQATT and SNEGSKA (reference sequence). This CDR3 comprises 14 residues. V dropped 5 bases and J dropped 0 bases, with 13 bases sitting between them. For the CDR3, the DNA is TGCAGTGCTTTGAGGGGCCCTTTGAACACTGAAGCTTTCTTT. Translation gives CSALRGPLNTEAFF.

This clonotype has at least ten counts. V gene TRBV28 combines with J gene TRBJ1-6; tentatively, D is TRBD1 (6 bases). The V and J ends lost 1 base and 6 bases respectively, with 10 bases between them. The CDR3 is 15 amino acids. Germline V gene lookup returns CDR1 MDHEN and CDR2 SYDVKM. Here the CDR3 DNA reads TGTGCCAGCAGTTTATCTGGACAGCCTAATTCACCCCTCCACTTT. This encodes CASSLSGQPNSPLHF.

This clonotype has ten or more counts. This sequence joins TRBV11-2 and TRBJ1-1, with D perhaps matching TRBD1 (6 bases). Germline V lookup: CDR1 SGHAT, CDR2 FQNNGV. Trimming left V 3 bases short and J 4 bases short, with 12 bases between. This CDR3 has 14 residues. The CDR3 sequence: CASSFQGQGTEAFF. DNA of the CDR3: TGTGCCAGCAGCTTCCAGGGGCAGGGCACTGAAGCTTTCTTT.

The gene calls are TRBV12-5 and TRBJ2-1; D is perhaps TRBD1 (6 bases). The CDR3 is made up of 16 amino acids. The V end lost 5 bases, the J end lost 7 bases, and 21 bases lay between the germline ends. Germline lookup yields CDR1 LGHNT and CDR2 FRNRAP. Here the CDR3 reads CASGLPPQATGNEQFF. Written as DNA, the CDR3 is TGTGCTAGTGGTCTCCCCCCACAGGCCACAGGGAATGAGCAGTTCTTC.

The J gene is TRBJ2-7, the V gene TRBV29-1; 9 bases are a match to TRBD2. CDR3 length: 15 residues. After removal of 6 bases from V and 0 bases from J, the junction contained 9 bases not matched to a gene. The germline CDR1 and CDR2 sequences are SQVTM and ANQGSEA. In nucleotides, the CDR3 is TGCAGCGTAAAAATGACTAGCGGCCACTCCTACGAGCAGTACTTC. Residues: CSVKMTSGHSYEQYF.

This clonotype was counted at least ten times. The rearrangement joins TRBV6-1 to TRBJ2-7, with D possibly being TRBD1 or TRBD2 (6 bases each). The CDR3 spans 13 residues. CDR1 and CDR2 from the germline V gene are MNHNS and SASEGT. The V end was cut by 6 bases, the J end by 3 bases, with 12 bases between. CDR3 coding DNA: TGTGCCAGCAGCCTAAGGGGGGACTACGAGCAGTACTTC. Translation: CASSLRGDYEQYF.

A few counts support this clonotype. The genes are TRBV4-1 and TRBJ1-1; no firm D call. Germline CDR1 is MGHRA and CDR2 is YSYEKL. V lost 3 bases, J lost 5 bases, and 13 bases lay in between. The CDR3 loop spans 14 amino acids. CDR3 nucleotide sequence: TGCGCCAGCAGCCAGGAAGGCGAAAGGACTGAAGCTTTCTTT. It is translated as CASSQEGERTEAFF.

This clonotype was found a few times. The rearrangement joins TRBV7-2 to TRBJ2-7; 8 bases fit TRBD1. Germline CDR1 SGHTA, CDR2 FQGNSA. The length of the CDR3 is 16 residues. The junction had 11 bases not matched to a gene; V was cut back by 5 bases and J by 2 bases. The CDR3 sequence: CASSPPFGQGTYEQYF. The CDR3 coding sequence is TGTGCCAGCAGCCCCCCGTTTGGACAGGGCACCTACGAGCAGTACTTC.

This clonotype has only a few counts. The gene calls are TRBV11-1 and TRBJ2-3; D is ambiguous. There are 14 residues in the CDR3. The V gene lost 5 bases and the J gene lost 1 base, with 10 bases spanning the gap. The germline V gene has CDR1 SGHAT and CDR2 FQDESV (reference sequence). DNA for the CDR3: TGTGCCAGCAGCGCCCTATTGGGCACAGATACGCAGTATTTT. The encoded protein is CASSALLGTDTQYF.

This clonotype has ten or more counts. The chain has TRBV10-3 and TRBJ1-3, with D unresolved. The CDR3 is 16 residues long. Germline V gives CDR1 ENHRY, CDR2 SYGVKD. V lost 7 bases and J 5 bases, leaving 21 bases between the germline ends. CDR3 sequence: CAIKDNVGSSRNTIYF. In nucleotides, the CDR3 is TGTGCCATCAAAGACAACGTGGGATCAAGTAGAAACACCATATATTTT.

This clonotype was found a few times. The V and J genes are TRBV20-1 and TRBJ2-7; perhaps TRBD1 as D (5 bases). Trimming took 3 bases from V and 0 from J, leaving 9 bases between them. Germline CDR1 reads DFQATT; CDR2 reads SNEGSKA (reference sequence). CDR3 size: 13 residues. Here the CDR3 reads CSARATDSYEQYF. In nucleotides, the CDR3 is TGCAGTGCTAGGGCGACAGACTCCTACGAGCAGTACTTC.

There are a few counts of this clonotype. The chain couples TRBV20-1 to TRBJ2-7; D remains unclear. This CDR3 region has 13 residues. V lost 4 bases and J 4 bases, leaving 14 bases between the germline ends. The germline gives CDR1 DFQATT, CDR2 SNEGSKA (reference sequence). The CDR3, as DNA: TGCAGTGCTATTGAACCGGCGGCGTACGAGCAGTACTTC. Translated, it gives CSAIEPAAYEQYF.

V gene TRBV9 combines with J gene TRBJ2-2; weak D call: TRBD2 (6 bases). Trimming took off 0 bases at V and 4 bases at J, with 13 bases between the two ends. Germline loops: CDR1 SGDLS, CDR2 YYNGEE. The CDR3 length is 16 residues. The CDR3 DNA follows: TGTGCCAGCAGCGTAGGGGACCGGGGACTCACCGGGGAGCTGTTTTTT. As protein: CASSVGDRGLTGELFF.

In this sample, this clonotype turned up many times. The chain uses TRBV28 and TRBJ2-7; D is unclear. Germline V gene lookup returns CDR1 MDHEN and CDR2 SYDVKM. The CDR3 totals 13 residues. Deletions cut 8 bases from V and 1 base from J, with 12 bases between. Here the CDR3 reads CASQPNPSYEQYF. The CDR3, as DNA: TGTGCCAGCCAACCTAATCCTTCCTACGAGCAGTACTTC.

In its sample, this clonotype was seen many times. The chain links TRBV15 to TRBJ1-1; D ambiguous. Germline V lookup: CDR1 LNHNV, CDR2 YYDKDF (reference sequence). Trimming removed 0 bases from V and 1 base from J, with 9 bases in between. The CDR3 covers 15 residues. The CDR3 protein is CATSRDSRQNTEAFF. Written as DNA, the CDR3 is TGTGCCACCAGCAGAGACTCCAGACAGAACACTGAAGCTTTCTTT.

The V gene is TRBV6-1, the J gene TRBJ2-1; a possible D gene is TRBD1 (5 bases). V was cut by 3 bases and J by 4 bases, with 7 bases left in between. This CDR3 is built from 13 residues. Germline loops: CDR1 MNHNS, CDR2 SASEGT. This CDR3 reads CASSDDSYNEQFF. The CDR3 DNA reads TGTGCCAGCAGTGACGACAGTTACAATGAGCAGTTCTTC.

The J gene is TRBJ2-3, the V gene TRBV2; no clear D. Germline V gene sequence: CDR1 SNHLY, CDR2 FYNNEI. This CDR3 region has 11 residues. Trimming pared 4 bases from V and 4 bases from J, leaving 3 bases between. The CDR3 here is CASSVADTQYF. The CDR3 DNA sequence: TGTGCCAGCAGTGTCGCAGATACGCAGTATTTT.

The genes are TRBV7-2 and TRBJ2-3; 8 bases are a match to TRBD2. This CDR3 is 15 amino acids long. The germline V gene encodes CDR1 SGHTA and CDR2 FQGNSA. V trimming: 3 bases; J trimming: 0 bases; junction bases outside the gene matches: 2. The CDR3 is CASSFSGTSTDTQYF. CDR3 nucleotides: TGTGCCAGCAGCTTTAGCGGGACTAGCACAGATACGCAGTATTTT.

This clonotype was observed a few times. The chain couples TRBV29-1 to TRBJ1-2; no definite D call. The CDR3 has 16 residues. Germline CDR1 reads SQVTM; CDR2 reads ANQGSEA. Trimming removed 7 bases from V and 2 bases from J, with 23 bases in between. CDR3 in amino acids: CSALPDGLGSNYGYTF. Written as DNA, the CDR3 is TGCAGCGCTTTGCCCGACGGATTGGGATCAAACTATGGCTACACCTTC.

There are many counts of this clonotype. V usage is TRBV12-3 or TRBV12-4 and J usage is TRBJ1-5; TRBD1 matches at 7 bases. The CDR3 is 15 amino acids. Trimming removed 1 base from V and 5 bases from J; junction bases left unmatched: 5. The CDR3 DNA sequence: TGTGCCAGCAGTTTAGGTGAGGGGGCTTATCAGCCCCAGCATTTT. As protein: CASSLGEGAYQPQHF.

In this sample, this clonotype turned up many times. V usage is TRBV6-1 and J usage is TRBJ1-2, with 8 bases that match TRBD1. Germline V lookup: CDR1 MNHNS, CDR2 SASEGT. Trimming at V came to 2 bases and at J to 4 bases, leaving 3 bases not matched to a gene. The CDR3 loop spans 14 amino acids. This CDR3 is CASSELGTGYGYTF. CDR3 coding DNA: TGTGCCAGCAGTGAATTGGGGACAGGCTATGGCTACACCTTC.

CDR3 bases: TGTGCCAGCACCATGAAAACAGGGGGGGGATCCGGGGAGCTGTTTTTT. Its translation: CASTMKTGGGSGELFF. The rearrangement uses TRBV7-2 and TRBJ2-2; D is perhaps TRBD1 (8 bases). Germline CDR1 and CDR2: SGHTA and FQGNSA. The CDR3 covers 16 residues. V lost 7 bases, J lost 6 bases, and 21 bases lay in between.

As regards this clonotype: Since no conserved phenylalanine or tryptophan closes the CDR3, a read error is the likely cause. The CDR3 nucleotides are TGTGCCAGCAGCCGAGGGGGCGCGGAGCAGCCCCAGCATTCT. This translates into CASSRGGAEQPQHS. The chain joins TRBV7-8 to TRBJ1-5; 7 positions agree with TRBD1. Germline V gene data show CDR1 as SGHVS and CDR2 as FQNEAQ. The CDR3 extends over 14 amino acids. The V gene end was trimmed by 5 bases and the J gene end by 7 bases; junction bases not matched to a gene: 8.

The V and J genes are TRBV5-1 and TRBJ2-2; no firm D call. The CDR3 length is 12 residues. Trimming took off 3 bases at V and 4 bases at J, with 4 bases between the two ends. Germline values: CDR1 SGHRS, CDR2 YFSETQ. This chain's CDR3 is CASSSTTGELFF. The DNA for the CDR3 is TGCGCCAGCAGCTCGACCACCGGGGAGCTGTTTTTT.

This clonotype was counted between two and nine times. Possible read error: a much larger clone is one base away. CDR3 in amino acids: CASSPRGKQGYEQYF. CDR3 nucleotide sequence: TGTGCCAGCAGCCCTAGGGGGAAACAGGGCTACGAGCAGTACTTC. The chain combines TRBV11-2 with TRBJ2-7; weak D call: TRBD1 (6 bases). CDR3 size: 15 residues. The germline gives CDR1 SGHAT, CDR2 FQNNGV. Trimming removed 5 bases from V and 3 bases from J, with 17 bases in between.

This sequence joins TRBV7-2 and TRBJ2-5, with D perhaps matching TRBD2 (6 bases). The germline V and J ends were trimmed by 5 bases and 5 bases, with 15 bases remaining between them. The CDR3 extends over 14 amino acids. CDR1 is SGHTA and CDR2 is FQGNSA in the germline V gene. The CDR3 is CASSPGTHEETQYF. For the CDR3, the DNA is TGTGCCAGCAGCCCGGGGACTCACGAGGAGACCCAGTACTTC. Using reference TRBV7-2 and TRBJ2-5 for the parts outside the CDR3, the full variable domain is GAGVSQSPSNKVTEKGKDVELRCDPISGHTALYWYRQSLGQGLEFLIYFQGNSAPDKSGLPSDRFSAERTGGSVSTLTIQRTQQEDSAVYLCASSPGTHEETQYFGPGTRLLVL.

This clonotype was seen only a few times. The chain couples TRBV29-1 to TRBJ1-1; D not resolved. The CDR3 consists of 12 residues. Germline V gene sequence: CDR1 SQVTM, CDR2 ANQGSEA. V shed 3 bases and J shed 8 bases, with 13 bases lying between them. Written as DNA, the CDR3 is TGCAGCGTTGAGGGCCCGGAGGAGGAAGCTTTCTTT. This translates into CSVEGPEEEAFF.

This clonotype was counted many times. The chain couples TRBV28 to TRBJ2-7, with D perhaps matching TRBD1 (6 bases). V was clipped by 3 bases and J by 2 bases, with 11 bases between them. The CDR3 is 14 residues long. Germline V lookup: CDR1 MDHEN, CDR2 SYDVKM. The CDR3 here is CASSFQGPTYEQYF. The DNA of the CDR3 is TGTGCCAGCAGTTTCCAGGGGCCGACCTACGAGCAGTACTTC.

This clonotype was detected only a few times. The chain combines TRBV4-1 with TRBJ1-5, with unresolved D. Germline values: CDR1 MGHRA, CDR2 YSYEKL. There are 16 residues in the CDR3. Trimming cost V 1 base and J 6 bases, with 16 bases left between them. The CDR3 spells CASSQGQSFSGQPQHF. The CDR3 DNA follows: TGCGCCAGCAGCCAAGGTCAATCGTTTTCGGGTCAGCCCCAGCATTTT.

This clonotype was seen ten or more times. The chain recombines TRBV6-2 or TRBV6-3 with TRBJ1-2, with 9 bases lining up with TRBD1. The trim removed 5 bases at V and 8 bases at J, leaving 15 bases unmatched. Germline CDR1 reads MNHEY; CDR2 reads SVGEGT. The CDR3 totals 16 residues. The CDR3: CASSVETGGARWGYTF. For the CDR3, the DNA is TGTGCCAGCAGTGTGGAGACAGGGGGAGCACGGTGGGGCTACACCTTC.

This clonotype has only a few counts. J is TRBJ2-7 and V is TRBV28; TRBD1 matches at 9 bases. CDR3 size: 14 residues. V lost 3 bases, J lost 5 bases, and 5 bases stayed unmatched. Germline V gene sequence: CDR1 MDHEN, CDR2 SYDVKM. In DNA, the CDR3 is TGTGCCAGCAGTTTCCGGGACAGGGACCACGAGCAGTACTTC. This encodes CASSFRDRDHEQYF.

With regard to this clonotype: This may stem from a read error, because a much larger clone lies one nucleotide away. The conserved closing phenylalanine or tryptophan is absent in this CDR3, likely reflecting a read error. The chain recombines TRBV7-8 with TRBJ1-1; D remains ambiguous. The V end lost 5 bases, the J end lost 0 bases, and 10 bases lay between the germline ends. The CDR3 is made up of 14 amino acids. Per the germline V gene, CDR1 is SGHVS and CDR2 is FQNEAQ. The CDR3 DNA reads as TGTGCCAGCAGCAAACAGATAATGAACACTGAAGCTTTCCTT. It translates to CASSKQIMNTEAFL.